This T cell receptor (beta chain) was obtained from a study of cytomegalovirus exposure and HLA in healthy donors. Sequenced by immunoSEQ multiplex PCR; TCRdb stores in-frame clones only, minus some. The sample has about 180,000 clones, roughly 85% seen once. V lost 0 bases and J lost 1, with 6 bases in between. Per the germline V gene, CDR1 is MGHRA and CDR2 is YSYEKL. The CDR3 totals 14 residues. Sequencing was carried out using PBMCs. The rearrangement uses TRBV4-1 and TRBJ1-2, with no clear D. This sequence was found in a man between 18 and 29 years old in good health and CMV-seropositive. The DNA for the CDR3 is TGCGCCAGCAGCCAAGACCCGGGTAACTATGGCTACACCTTC. This encodes CASSQDPGNYGYTF.